This TCR beta chain derives from a study of T cells in Graves' hyperthyroidism and ophthalmopathy. Study observations and caveats: The model made its ophthalmopathy prediction, and onset followed a median about 5.9 months later. Expanded thyroid clonotypes (above 0.001) were mostly also found in blood.

To note about this clonotype: What it binds is unknown.

The investigators amplified TCR beta CDR3 regions from RNA transcripts. TCR CDR3 underwent first-round RT-PCR with the HTBI primer set. TCRdb independently ran MiXCR on the multiplex PCR reads; one entry per CDR3 protein. The data show 600,000 or so distinct CDR3 sequences, with around 45% seen just once and 8.2% held by the top ten. The ends lost 5 bases at V and 5 bases at J; junction bases unmatched: 14. The CDR3 runs to 18 residues. Per germline, CDR1 SGHTA and CDR2 FQGNSA. This rearrangement joins TRBV7-2 to TRBJ2-5; TRBD2 agrees at 13 bases. Sequencing was performed on peripheral blood or thyroid tissue (not recorded which). This clonotype was sampled from a woman younger than 35 with Graves' hyperthyroidism. In DNA, the CDR3 is TGTGCCAGCAGCAACCGACTAGCGGGAGGCCCTCACCCCGAGACCCAGTACTTC. Translation: CASSNRLAGGPHPETQYF.